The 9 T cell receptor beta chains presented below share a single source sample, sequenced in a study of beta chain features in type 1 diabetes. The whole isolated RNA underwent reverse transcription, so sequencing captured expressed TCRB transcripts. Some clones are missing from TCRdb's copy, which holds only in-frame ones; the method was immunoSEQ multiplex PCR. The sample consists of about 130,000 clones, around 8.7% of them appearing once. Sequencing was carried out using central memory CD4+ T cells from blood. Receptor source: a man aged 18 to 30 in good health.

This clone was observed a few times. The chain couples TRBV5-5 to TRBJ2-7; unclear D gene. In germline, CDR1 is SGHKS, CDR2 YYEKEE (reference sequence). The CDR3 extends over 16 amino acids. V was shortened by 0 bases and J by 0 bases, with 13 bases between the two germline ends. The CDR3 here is CASSLAGFGSSYEQYF. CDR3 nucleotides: TGTGCCAGCAGCTTGGCCGGGTTCGGAAGCTCCTACGAGCAGTACTTC. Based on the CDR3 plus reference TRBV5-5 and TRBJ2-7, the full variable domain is DAGVTQSPTHLIKTRGQQVTLRCSPISGHKSVSWYQQVLGQGPQFIFQYYEKEERGRGNFPDRFSARQFPNYSSELNVNALLLGDSALYLCASSLAGFGSSYEQYFGPGTRLTVT.

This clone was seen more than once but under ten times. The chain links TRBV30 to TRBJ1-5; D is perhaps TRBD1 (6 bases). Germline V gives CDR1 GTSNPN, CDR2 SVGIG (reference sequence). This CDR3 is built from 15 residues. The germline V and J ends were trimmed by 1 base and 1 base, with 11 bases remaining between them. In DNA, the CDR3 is TGTGCCTGGAGTGAGGCAGGGGCAAGCAATCAGCCCCAGCATTTT. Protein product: CAWSEAGASNQPQHF.

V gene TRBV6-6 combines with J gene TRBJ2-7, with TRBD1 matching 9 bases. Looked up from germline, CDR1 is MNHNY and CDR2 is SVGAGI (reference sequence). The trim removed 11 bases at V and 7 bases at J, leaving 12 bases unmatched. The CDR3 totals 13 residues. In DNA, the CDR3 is TGTGCCTGCGGCGGGGACAGGGTTGAGGAGCAGTACTTC. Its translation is CACGGDRVEEQYF.

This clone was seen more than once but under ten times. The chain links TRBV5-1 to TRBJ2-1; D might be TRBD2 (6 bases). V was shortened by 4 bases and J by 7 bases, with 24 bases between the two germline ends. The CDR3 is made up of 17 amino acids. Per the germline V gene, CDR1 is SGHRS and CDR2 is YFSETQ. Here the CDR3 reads CASSQEGPRILNNEQFF. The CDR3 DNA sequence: TGCGCCAGCAGCCAGGAGGGACCCAGGATCCTTAATAATGAGCAGTTCTTC.

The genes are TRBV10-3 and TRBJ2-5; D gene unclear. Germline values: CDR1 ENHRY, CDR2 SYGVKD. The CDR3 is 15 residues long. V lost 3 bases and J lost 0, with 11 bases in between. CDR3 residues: CAISDSKSDQETQYF. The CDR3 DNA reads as TGTGCCATCAGTGACTCAAAGTCAGACCAAGAGACCCAGTACTTC.

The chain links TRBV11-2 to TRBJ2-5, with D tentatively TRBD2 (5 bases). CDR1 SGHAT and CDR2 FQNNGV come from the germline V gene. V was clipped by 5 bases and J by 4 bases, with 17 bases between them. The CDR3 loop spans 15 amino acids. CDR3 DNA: TGTGCCAGCAGCGGGTGGGCTGCCAGCGGAGAGACCCAGTACTTC. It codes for CASSGWAASGETQYF. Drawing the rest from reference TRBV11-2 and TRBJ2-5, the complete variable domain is EAGVAQSPRYKIIEKRQSVAFWCNPISGHATLYWYQQILGQGPKLLIQFQNNGVVDDSQLPKDRFSAERLKGVDSTLKIQPAKLEDSAVYLCASSGWAASGETQYFGPGTRLLVL.

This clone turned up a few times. The CDR3: CASSLKGGGVGSPQYF. The CDR3, as DNA: TGTGCCAGCAGCCTAAAGGGCGGCGGGGTTGGATCCCCGCAGTATTTT. The chain employs TRBV11-3 and TRBJ2-3; maybe TRBD2 (6 bases). In germline, CDR1 is SGHNT, CDR2 YENEEA. V gave up 5 bases and J gave up 10 bases, with 25 bases separating them. The CDR3 length is 16 residues. The variable domain in full, with the rest retrieved from reference TRBV11-3 and TRBJ2-3, is EAGVVQSPRYKIIEKKQPVAFWCNPISGHNTLYWYLQNLGQGPELLIRYENEEAVDDSQLPKDRFSAERLKGVDSTLKIQPAELGDSAVYLCASSLKGGGVGSPQYFGPGTRLTVL.

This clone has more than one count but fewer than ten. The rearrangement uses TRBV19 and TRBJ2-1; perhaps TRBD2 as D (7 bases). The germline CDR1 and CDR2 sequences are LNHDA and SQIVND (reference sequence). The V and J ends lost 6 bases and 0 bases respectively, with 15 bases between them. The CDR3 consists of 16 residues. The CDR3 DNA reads TGTGCCAGTAGGGGGGGGCACACGAGCTCCTACAATGAGCAGTTCTTC. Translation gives CASRGGHTSSYNEQFF.

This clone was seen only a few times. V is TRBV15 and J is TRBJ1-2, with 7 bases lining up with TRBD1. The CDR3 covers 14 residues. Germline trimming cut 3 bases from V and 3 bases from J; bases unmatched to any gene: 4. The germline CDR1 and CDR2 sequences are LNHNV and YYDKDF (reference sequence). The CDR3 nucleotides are TGTGCCACCAGCAGTGAAACAGGGGACTATGGCTACACCTTC. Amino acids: CATSSETGDYGYTF.